Each of the 30 T cell receptor beta chains below was sequenced from the same sample in a study of shared clonotypes between healthy human individuals. Some clones are missing from TCRdb's copy, which holds only in-frame ones; the method was immunoSEQ multiplex PCR. The repertoire holds 2 million to 2.5 million clones, with approximately 96% as singletons. Sequenced: naive CD4+ T cells sorted from blood. Subset meaning: CD45RA+ positively selected. The receptor set was obtained from a man younger than 35 in good health.

V and J are TRBV6-1 and TRBJ2-7; 8 bases align to TRBD1. Germline CDR1 reads MNHNS; CDR2 reads SASEGT. The CDR3 extends over 16 amino acids. V trimming: 3 bases; J trimming: 4 bases; junction bases outside the gene matches: 11. The CDR3 loop reads CASSEGVTGGRYEQYF. The CDR3 bases are TGTGCCAGCAGTGAGGGAGTAACAGGGGGTCGGTACGAGCAGTACTTC.

This clone was detected once. CDR3 amino acids: CASSPRHERGDSDTQYF. CDR3 DNA: TGTGCCAGCAGCCCTCGGCATGAGCGGGGGGACTCAGATACGCAGTATTTT. V is TRBV7-9 and J is TRBJ2-3, with TRBD2 matching 9 bases. Germline lookup yields CDR1 SEHNR and CDR2 FQNEAQ (reference sequence). Trimming removed 5 bases from V and 4 bases from J; junction bases left unmatched: 13. This CDR3 has 17 residues.

The chain combines TRBV6-1 with TRBJ2-3, with 10 bases lining up with TRBD1. J lost 3 bases, V lost 7 bases, and 7 bases had no gene match. This CDR3 comprises 15 residues. The germline CDR1 and CDR2 sequences are MNHNS and SASEGT. In nucleotides, the CDR3 is TGTGCCAGCATAGACAGGGGGCGGGGTACAGATACGCAGTATTTT. Translating it yields CASIDRGRGTDTQYF.

V gene TRBV18 combines with J gene TRBJ1-2, with D uncertain. CDR3 length: 20 amino acids. CDR1 KGHSH and CDR2 LQKENI come from the germline V gene. The germline V and J ends were trimmed by 2 bases and 2 bases, with 27 bases remaining between them. CDR3 sequence (DNA): TGTGCCAGCTCACCAGTTAAAACGTCATACGGGTTGGTCGGGAACTATGGCTACACCTTC. Protein product: CASSPVKTSYGLVGNYGYTF.

This chain joins TRBV4-1 and TRBJ2-7; 9 bases agree with TRBD1. V was pared by 6 bases and J by 3 bases, with 6 bases of the junction left unmatched. The CDR3 is 14 residues long. From germline, CDR1 is MGHRA and CDR2 YSYEKL. CDR3 in DNA: TGCGCCAGCAGGAAGACAGGGGGAAACTACGAGCAGTACTTC. It codes for CASRKTGGNYEQYF.

The chain employs TRBV5-4 and TRBJ2-5; 10 positions match TRBD2. The CDR3 is made up of 13 amino acids. Germline assignment: CDR1 SGHNT and CDR2 YYREEE (reference sequence). J gave up 4 bases and V 4 bases, and 1 base lay outside the gene matches. The CDR3 sequence: CASSRTSGETQYF. CDR3 nucleotides: TGTGCCAGCAGCCGGACTAGCGGAGAGACCCAGTACTTC.

The chain couples TRBV19 to TRBJ2-4, with 7 bases identical to TRBD1. CDR1 LNHDA and CDR2 SQIVND come from the germline V gene (reference sequence). Losses at the gene ends were 4 bases for V and 7 bases for J; bases not matched to a gene: 10. The CDR3 runs 15 residues. The CDR3 spells CASSTTGVGGNIQYF. In DNA form, the CDR3 reads TGTGCCAGTAGTACTACAGGGGTCGGCGGGAACATTCAGTACTTC. Variable domain in full (rest from reference TRBV19 and TRBJ2-4): DGGITQSPKYLFRKEGQNVTLSCEQNLNHDAMYWYRQDPGQGLRLIYYSQIVNDFQKGDIAEGYSVSREKKESFPLTVTSAQKNPTAFYLCASSTTGVGGNIQYFGAGTRLSVL.

The gene calls are TRBV28 and TRBJ1-2; TRBD1 is a possible D gene (5 bases). This CDR3 comprises 12 residues. Trimming left V 4 bases short and J 8 bases short, with 11 bases between. Germline values: CDR1 MDHEN, CDR2 SYDVKM. Written as DNA, the CDR3 is TGTGCCAGCAGTTGGGTGGGGGAAGGCTACACCTTC. Encoded protein: CASSWVGEGYTF.

The V and J genes are TRBV18 and TRBJ2-7; D may match TRBD1 or TRBD2 (5 bases each). V lost 11 bases, J lost 6 bases, and 20 bases lay in between. Per germline, CDR1 KGHSH and CDR2 LQKENI. This CDR3 is 13 amino acids long. DNA for the CDR3: TGTGCCGGGGCCGCCTTCGGGGAAACCGAGCAGTACTTC. This translates into CAGAAFGETEQYF. The full variable domain, in which reference TRBV18 and TRBJ2-7 provide the parts outside the CDR3, is NAGVMQNPRHLVRRRGQEARLRCSPMKGHSHVYWYRQLPEEGLKFMVYLQKENIIDESGMPKERFSAEFPKEGPSILRIQQVVRGDSAAYFCAGAAFGETEQYFGPGTRLTVT.

As for this clone: Other DNA sequences from this sample encode an identical CDR3 as well. The chain recombines TRBV5-1 with TRBJ1-3; D is uncertain. Germline assignment: CDR1 SGHRS and CDR2 YFSETQ. V shed 4 bases and J shed 0 bases, with 8 bases lying between them. The CDR3 has 14 amino acids. CDR3 sequence (DNA): TGCGCCAGCAGCCCTGATAGCTCTGGAAACACCATATATTTT. Its protein product is CASSPDSSGNTIYF.

The chain is built from TRBV30 and TRBJ1-6, with TRBD1 identical over 9 bases. CDR3 length: 15 residues. Trimming cost V 3 bases and J 10 bases; bases outside gene matches: 10. Germline lookup yields CDR1 GTSNPN and CDR2 SVGIG (reference sequence). CDR3 nucleotides: TGTGCCTGGAGGGGGGAACAGGGGGCAATCTCACCCCTCCACTTT. Amino acid sequence: CAWRGEQGAISPLHF.

This clone is a singleton in its sample. The sample holds other DNA sequences that translate to the same CDR3. V usage is TRBV18 and J usage is TRBJ2-2, with TRBD1 matching 10 bases. This CDR3 contains 17 residues. CDR1 and CDR2 (germline): KGHSH, LQKENI. The ends lost 2 bases at V and 1 base at J; junction bases unmatched: 4. In DNA form, the CDR3 reads TGTGCCAGCTCACCAAGAGGGGACAGGGGGAACACCGGGGAGCTGTTTTTT. This translates into CASSPRGDRGNTGELFF.

Points on this clone: Other DNA sequences in the same sample also yield this CDR3. The chain couples TRBV18 to TRBJ1-1; D possibly corresponds to TRBD1 (5 bases). The CDR3 is 14 amino acids. From germline, CDR1 is KGHSH and CDR2 LQKENI. V was shortened by 0 bases and J by 2 bases, with 7 bases between the two germline ends. The CDR3: CASSPPGVNTEAFF. CDR3 in DNA: TGTGCCAGCTCACCACCAGGGGTTAACACTGAAGCTTTCTTT.

The CDR3 protein is CASSYTGDPTYEQYF. CDR3 bases: TGTGCCAGCAGTTACACAGGGGATCCCACCTACGAGCAGTACTTC. The chain has TRBV6-6 and TRBJ2-7; 7 nucleotides line up with TRBD1. Germline assignment: CDR1 MNHNY and CDR2 SVGAGI (reference sequence). Unmatched junction bases numbered 6, after V lost 2 bases and J lost 2 bases. CDR3 length: 15 amino acids.

Notes on this clone: Other nucleotide sequences in the sample specify the same CDR3. This chain uses TRBV18 with TRBJ1-5; D gene unclear. Germline values: CDR1 KGHSH, CDR2 LQKENI. The CDR3 totals 12 residues. Trimming shortened V by 4 bases and J by 3 bases, and 4 bases separated the two germline ends. CDR3 in amino acids: CASSLYNQPQHF. CDR3 bases: TGTGCCAGCTCACTCTACAATCAGCCCCAGCATTTT.

Written as DNA, the CDR3 is TGTGCCAGCGCCCTAACAAGCGGGGGAGGCACAGATACGCAGTATTTT. It yields the protein CASALTSGGGTDTQYF. The rearrangement uses TRBV7-2 and TRBJ2-3, with TRBD2 identical over 8 bases. V shed 8 bases, J shed 1 base, and the junction held 11 bases outside the gene matches. The CDR3 is 16 residues long. Germline V CDR1 and CDR2: SGHTA, FQGNSA. The full variable domain, in which reference TRBV7-2 and TRBJ2-3 provide the parts outside the CDR3, is GAGVSQSPSNKVTEKGKDVELRCDPISGHTALYWYRQSLGQGLEFLIYFQGNSAPDKSGLPSDRFSAERTGGSVSTLTIQRTQQEDSAVYLCASALTSGGGTDTQYFGPGTRLTVL.

CDR3 sequence: CASSRMRDDQPQHF. The CDR3 region has the DNA TGTGCCAGCAGCCGTATGCGCGACGATCAGCCCCAGCATTTT. This rearrangement joins TRBV7-9 to TRBJ1-5; D is unclear. The germline CDR1 and CDR2 sequences are SEHNR and FQNEAQ (reference sequence). The CDR3 is 14 residues long. Trimming shortened V by 5 bases and J by 5 bases, and 13 bases separated the two germline ends.

The genes are TRBV4-1 and TRBJ2-1; 8 nucleotides align to TRBD1. This CDR3 region has 15 residues. Looked up from germline, CDR1 is MGHRA and CDR2 is YSYEKL. The V and J ends lost 4 bases and 7 bases, in that order; junction bases with no gene match: 9. The CDR3 protein is CASSRGDRITNEQFF. CDR3 nucleotide sequence: TGCGCCAGCAGCCGAGGGGACAGGATTACTAATGAGCAGTTCTTC.

This chain joins TRBV30 and TRBJ1-2, with 7 bases matching TRBD1. The CDR3 runs 14 residues. Unmatched junction bases numbered 6, after V lost 1 base and J lost 4 bases. Germline CDR1 GTSNPN, CDR2 SVGIG (reference sequence). This CDR3 reads CAWSGDRATYGYTF. The CDR3 nucleotides read TGTGCCTGGAGTGGCGACAGGGCGACCTATGGCTACACCTTC.

The CDR3: CASRERTGADSYNSPLHF. CDR3 DNA: TGTGCCAGCAGAGAACGGACAGGGGCAGACTCCTATAATTCACCCCTCCACTTT. This sequence joins TRBV28 and TRBJ1-6, with 9 bases lining up with TRBD1. The germline V gene encodes CDR1 MDHEN and CDR2 SYDVKM. The CDR3 runs to 18 residues. The V and J ends lost 6 bases and 0 bases, in that order; junction bases with no gene match: 9.

The chain has TRBV6-5 and TRBJ1-1, with 8 bases aligning to TRBD1. Per the germline V gene, CDR1 is MNHEY and CDR2 is SVGAGI. The CDR3 runs to 14 residues. V was pared by 6 bases and J by 1 base, with 4 bases of the junction left unmatched. The DNA for the CDR3 is TGTGCCAGCAGAAGGACAGGGCGGAACACTGAAGCTTTCTTT. Amino acid sequence: CASRRTGRNTEAFF.

This sequence joins TRBV9 and TRBJ2-1; 9 bases line up with TRBD2. CDR1 is SGDLS, CDR2 YYNGEE, per germline. Losses at the gene ends were 3 bases for V and 5 bases for J; bases not matched to a gene: 15. The CDR3 is 18 amino acids. The CDR3 DNA is TGTGCCAGCAGCGGAGGAGGTGGAGGTAGCGGGGGTAACAATGAGCAGTTCTTC. This encodes CASSGGGGGSGGNNEQFF.

The chain carries TRBV5-6 and TRBJ1-4; TRBD1 aligns across 7 bases. The ends lost 4 bases at V and 3 bases at J; junction bases unmatched: 6. Germline V CDR1 and CDR2: SGHDT, YYEEEE. The CDR3 has 15 residues. This CDR3 reads CASSIGTVSNEKLFF. In DNA form, the CDR3 reads TGTGCCAGCAGCATTGGGACAGTCTCTAATGAAAAACTGTTTTTT.

The chain links TRBV4-1 to TRBJ2-3, with 7 bases matching TRBD2. Germline lookup yields CDR1 MGHRA and CDR2 YSYEKL. CDR3 length: 17 amino acids. Trimming took 5 bases from V and 6 from J; bases not matched to a gene: 17. CDR3 in DNA: TGCGCCAGCAGCTCCCGACTAGCAACTTATTTAGCCGATACGCAGTATTTT. Encoded protein: CASSSRLATYLADTQYF.

The rearrangement joins TRBV7-9 to TRBJ1-1; D remains ambiguous. Germline-derived CDR1 and CDR2 are SEHNR and FQNEAQ (reference sequence). CDR3 length: 12 amino acids. The ends were cut back, 7 bases at V and 5 bases at J, with 11 bases in the middle. The CDR3 protein is CASKREGTEAFF. CDR3 sequence (DNA): TGTGCCAGCAAGAGGGAAGGGACTGAAGCTTTCTTT.

V usage is TRBV5-1 and J usage is TRBJ1-6; 10 bases fit TRBD1. Germline lookup yields CDR1 SGHRS and CDR2 YFSETQ. The CDR3 has 15 amino acids. The trim removed 4 bases at V and 9 bases at J, leaving 7 bases unmatched. The CDR3 here is CASSQRQGATSPLHF. The CDR3 DNA is TGCGCCAGCAGCCAACGACAGGGGGCGACTTCACCCCTCCACTTT.

This clone was counted a single time. The chain employs TRBV10-3 and TRBJ2-3, with 12 nucleotides matching TRBD2. The CDR3 contains 16 residues. The V and J ends lost 5 bases and 2 bases, in that order; junction bases with no gene match: 5. Germline lookup yields CDR1 ENHRY and CDR2 SYGVKD. The CDR3 nucleotides read TGTGCCATCAGTAACCGACTAGCGGGAGACACAGATACGCAGTATTTT. The encoded protein is CAISNRLAGDTDTQYF.

This chain connects TRBV11-3 to TRBJ2-5, with D perhaps TRBD2 (5 bases). The CDR3 is made up of 14 amino acids. Looked up from germline, CDR1 is SGHNT and CDR2 is YENEEA. V lost 4 bases, J lost 3 bases, and 12 bases lay in between. The CDR3 DNA follows: TGTGCCAGCAGCTCTAGGGAGAAAAAAGAGACCCAGTACTTC. As protein: CASSSREKKETQYF.

This clone was counted a single time. This rearrangement joins TRBV7-8 to TRBJ2-1, with TRBD2 identical over 7 bases. The trim removed 8 bases at V and 5 bases at J, leaving 9 bases unmatched. The CDR3 runs to 14 residues. Germline V CDR1 and CDR2: SGHVS, FQNEAQ. This CDR3 is CASGRTRWDNEQFF. The CDR3 nucleotides are TGTGCCAGCGGACGGACTAGGTGGGACAATGAGCAGTTCTTC.

V is TRBV25-1 and J is TRBJ2-1; D is undetermined. CDR3 length equals 13 residues. V was pared by 2 bases and J by 6 bases, with 8 bases between. Per germline, CDR1 MGHDK and CDR2 SYGVNS. The chain's CDR3 is CASSEMVVNEQFF. The CDR3 nucleotides are TGTGCCAGCAGTGAAATGGTGGTCAATGAGCAGTTCTTC.